The 8 T cell receptor beta chains listed next were all sequenced from one sample in a study of radiotherapy plus CTLA-4 blockade in lung cancer. Produced via immunoSEQ multiplex PCR; TCRdb's table is partial and in-frame only. The table lists 11,000 to 15,000 clones, about 90% of them singletons. This specimen consisted of peripheral blood, obtained from a patient treated with radiotherapy plus ipilimumab. The receptors were gathered from a human donor with non-small cell lung cancer that progressed on radiotherapy plus ipilimumab. Some clones in this sample may be carry-over from other donors' samples.

DNA for the CDR3: TGTGCCAGCAGCTTAGTTGGGACAGGGTTATTTTTAGGTGGCTACACCTTC. Translated: CASSLVGTGLFLGGYTF. J is TRBJ1-2 and V is TRBV7-8; 9 bases are a match to TRBD1. The CDR3 consists of 17 residues. J lost 7 bases, V lost 1 base, and 13 bases had no gene match. Germline CDR1 is SGHVS and CDR2 is FQNEAQ.

DNA for the CDR3: TGTGCCATCAGTGAGGAAATTCGCGGAGCTGAAGCTTTCTTT. Its translation: CAISEEIRGAEAFF. The chain has TRBV10-3 and TRBJ1-1; the D is unclear. The CDR3 totals 14 residues. The germline V and J ends were trimmed by 2 bases and 6 bases, with 13 bases remaining between them. Germline CDR1 and CDR2: ENHRY and SYGVKD.

The rearrangement uses TRBV4-1 and TRBJ1-6, with D unresolved. The CDR3 loop spans 16 amino acids. Looked up from germline, CDR1 is MGHRA and CDR2 is YSYEKL. V lost 0 bases, J lost 4 bases, and 10 bases lay in between. The CDR3 DNA follows: TGCGCCAGCAGCCAAGAAGACACAGAGTATAATTCACCCCTCCACTTT. It specifies CASSQEDTEYNSPLHF.

The rearrangement links TRBV6-1 to TRBJ2-7; a weak D match, TRBD1 (5 bases). Looked up from germline, CDR1 is MNHNS and CDR2 is SASEGT. The CDR3 totals 12 residues. The V end was cut by 4 bases, the J end by 7 bases, with 11 bases between. The CDR3, as DNA: TGTGCCAGCAGTGGTTCAGGGCGGGAGCAGTACTTC. Translated: CASSGSGREQYF.

The rearrangement uses TRBV9 and TRBJ2-1; D might be TRBD1 (6 bases). CDR1 and CDR2 from the germline V gene are SGDLS and YYNGEE. Trimming removed 3 bases from V and 15 bases from J, with 16 bases in between. The CDR3 has 12 amino acids. The CDR3 region has the DNA TGTGCCAGCAGCGGCCGGGACAAAGAAATGTTCTTC. Residues: CASSGRDKEMFF.

The V gene is TRBV18, the J gene TRBJ2-5; 13 bases match TRBD2. This CDR3 is built from 16 residues. CDR1 and CDR2 from the germline V gene are KGHSH and LQKENI. The junction had 7 bases not matched to a gene; V was cut back by 6 bases and J by 3 bases. The CDR3 sequence is CASSFTSGRAEETQYF. The CDR3 DNA follows: TGTGCCAGCTCGTTCACTAGCGGGAGGGCCGAAGAGACCCAGTACTTC.

This clone was seen only a few times. The chain combines TRBV4-1 with TRBJ2-7; D is ambiguous. Germline-derived CDR1 and CDR2 are MGHRA and YSYEKL. The CDR3 consists of 15 residues. V was clipped by 1 base and J by 1 base, with 11 bases between them. CDR3 amino acids: CASSQGQAFSYEQYF. CDR3 sequence (DNA): TGCGCCAGCAGCCAAGGGCAGGCGTTTTCCTACGAGCAGTACTTC.

This chain links TRBV5-1 with TRBJ1-2; 8 bases are a match to TRBD1. The CDR3 covers 15 residues. Germline V gives CDR1 SGHRS, CDR2 YFSETQ. Unmatched junction bases numbered 11, after V lost 4 bases and J lost 6 bases. In nucleotides, the CDR3 is TGCGCCAGCAGCACTGACAGGGGAGAAGACGATGGCTACACCTTC. This encodes CASSTDRGEDDGYTF.